This TCR beta chain was retrieved from a study of T cell responses to AZD1222 COVID-19 vaccine. General observations from the study: Across the whole spike, CD4 TCRs peaked at regions 160-218 and 743-854. Clonal diversity may have been underestimated, and the donors were mostly white British, with more females than males.

The junction had 16 bases not matched to a gene; V was cut back by 5 bases and J by 8 bases. The germline CDR1 and CDR2 sequences are LNHDA and SQIVND (reference sequence). This CDR3 has 16 amino acids. For this clone: Its cognate antigen is unknown.

Generated by immunoSEQ multiplex PCR, the TCRdb table keeps only in-frame clones and is missing some. The sample holds about 140,000 clones, 88% seen once. The sequence was obtained from an adult who received the AZD1222 COVID-19 vaccine. The genes are TRBV19 and TRBJ1-2; TRBD1 matches at 8 bases. The sample consisted of peripheral blood, taken 28 days after the second AZD1222 dose. In nucleotides, the CDR3 is TGTGCCAGTAGTCCCCCGGGACAGGCTTCGTTGGGAGGCTACACCTTC. Its translation: CASSPPGQASLGGYTF.